One sample yielded the 13 T cell receptor beta chains listed below, sequenced in a study of neurological immune-mediated disorders. TCRdb analysed the 5' RACE reads with MiXCR anew, one entry per CDR3 protein. The table records about 53,000 distinct CDR3 sequences, about 8% of them present only once. Time point in this sample: longitudinal time-point 3. Sequencing was done on a sample of PBMCs. All receptors come from a woman between 40 and 50 years old in good health.

This clonotype was picked up many times. J is TRBJ2-1 and V is TRBV9; D is perhaps TRBD2 (5 bases). Germline V gene data show CDR1 as SGDLS and CDR2 as YYNGEE. There are 14 residues in the CDR3. Trimming left V 4 bases short and J 4 bases short, with 12 bases between. CDR3 DNA sequence: TGTGCCAGCAGCCCTCCCGGGGATTACAATGAGCAGTTCTTC. Protein product: CASSPPGDYNEQFF.

This clonotype was counted ten times or more. J is TRBJ2-5 and V is TRBV4-1, with 15 bases lining up with TRBD2. CDR1 and CDR2 from the germline V gene are MGHRA and YSYEKL. Trimming removed 3 bases from V and 1 base from J; junction bases left unmatched: 6. The CDR3 consists of 18 residues. The CDR3 sequence is CASSQGLAGGSIQETQYF. The CDR3, as DNA: TGCGCCAGCAGCCAGGGACTAGCGGGGGGCTCAATCCAAGAGACCCAGTACTTC.

This chain connects TRBV10-1 to TRBJ1-2; D is unclear. CDR1 is WNHNN and CDR2 is SYGVQD in the germline V gene (reference sequence). The CDR3 loop spans 13 amino acids. Deletions cut 6 bases from V and 4 bases from J, with 12 bases between. The CDR3 loop is CASSLAGGYGYTF. The DNA of the CDR3 is TGCGCCAGCAGCCTCGCGGGAGGCTATGGCTACACCTTC.

This clonotype was observed at least ten times. This chain uses TRBV5-1 with TRBJ2-1; TRBD2 matches 11 bases. CDR1 and CDR2 (germline): SGHRS, YFSETQ. Trimming removed 1 base from V and 1 base from J; junction bases left unmatched: 4. This CDR3 is built from 17 residues. The CDR3 is CASSLTSGSQSYNEQFF. The CDR3 DNA reads TGCGCCAGCAGCTTGACTAGCGGGAGTCAGTCCTACAATGAGCAGTTCTTC.

At least ten counts were recorded for this clonotype. V and J are TRBV20-1 and TRBJ2-3; D is unresolved. The germline CDR1 and CDR2 sequences are DFQATT and SNEGSKA (reference sequence). CDR3 length: 12 residues. The V end lost 5 bases, the J end lost 1 base, and 7 bases lay between the germline ends. This chain's CDR3 is CSARGGTDTQYF. In nucleotides, the CDR3 is TGCAGTGCTCGCGGAGGCACAGATACGCAGTATTTT.

The table lists this clonotype with many counts. The rearrangement uses TRBV6-2 or TRBV6-3 and TRBJ1-6, with TRBD1 matching over 7 bases. Germline trimming cut 9 bases from V and 8 bases from J; bases unmatched to any gene: 7. This CDR3 is built from 13 residues. The germline CDR1 and CDR2 sequences are MNHEY and SVGEGT. In nucleotides, the CDR3 is TGTGCCAGGTTGCGACAGGGCGATTCACCCCTCCACTTT. Protein product: CARLRQGDSPLHF.

This clonotype was counted at least ten times. This chain uses TRBV4-3 with TRBJ1-3; D is unresolved. The CDR3 contains 16 residues. Germline V gives CDR1 LGHNA, CDR2 YSLEER. V was clipped by 0 bases and J by 0 bases, with 9 bases between them. CDR3 DNA sequence: TGCGCCAGCAGCCAAGATAGAAGCGACTCTGGAAACACCATATATTTT. Translation gives CASSQDRSDSGNTIYF.

This clonotype was seen repeatedly, ten times or more. The chain uses TRBV4-1 and TRBJ2-5; D is possibly TRBD1 (5 bases). This CDR3 spans 17 amino acids. Trimming removed 4 bases from V and 0 bases from J, with 18 bases in between. Germline assignment: CDR1 MGHRA and CDR2 YSYEKL. The CDR3 region is CASSRIDRSQYQETQYF. As DNA, the CDR3 is TGCGCCAGCAGCCGGATAGACAGATCCCAGTACCAAGAGACCCAGTACTTC.

This clonotype was seen many times. The rearrangement joins TRBV3-1 to TRBJ2-7, with 9 bases fitting TRBD2. The length of the CDR3 is 17 residues. The junction had 10 bases not matched to a gene; V was cut back by 1 base and J by 3 bases. Germline CDR1 LGHDT, CDR2 YNNKEL (reference sequence). The CDR3 sequence: CASSQVPLGTSFYEQYF. The CDR3 DNA sequence: TGTGCCAGCAGCCAAGTTCCCCTGGGGACTAGCTTCTACGAGCAGTACTTC.

At least ten counts were recorded for this clonotype. The chain employs TRBV12-3 or TRBV12-4 and TRBJ1-2; the D gene is possibly TRBD1 (5 bases). The CDR3 runs 16 residues. Trimming stripped 2 bases from V and 5 bases from J, with 18 bases between. CDR3 DNA sequence: TGTGCCAGCAGTTTACTCGTTATCGCGACAGCTTATGGCTACACCTTC. Translating gives CASSLLVIATAYGYTF.

This clonotype has a count of ten or more. This chain connects TRBV4-3 to TRBJ1-2; no clear D gene. Germline V lookup: CDR1 LGHNA, CDR2 YSLEER. V was cut by 0 bases and J by 1 base, with 9 bases left in between. This CDR3 has 15 residues. The CDR3 region has the DNA TGCGCCAGCAGCCAAGATCCTACGGATAACTATGGCTACACCTTC. Its translation: CASSQDPTDNYGYTF.

There are many counts of this clonotype. This sequence joins TRBV20-1 and TRBJ2-1, with D unclear. Germline V lookup: CDR1 DFQATT, CDR2 SNEGSKA (reference sequence). The germline V and J ends were trimmed by 3 bases and 5 bases, with 5 bases remaining between them. This CDR3 has 11 amino acids. CDR3 DNA sequence: TGCAGTGCTAGTCCTAACAATGAGCAGTTCTTC. It specifies CSASPNNEQFF.

The chain couples TRBV29-1 to TRBJ2-7, with D tentatively TRBD2 (5 bases). The CDR3 runs 12 residues. With 3 bases removed from V and 6 bases from J, the gap between germline ends came to 12 bases. Germline V gene lookup returns CDR1 SQVTM and CDR2 ANQGSEA. CDR3 nucleotides: TGCAGCGTTGACTACGGAGGTAGCGAGCAGTACTTC. This codes for CSVDYGGSEQYF.